Sequencing of this TCR beta chain was carried out in a study of blood T cell repertoires in COVID-19. Background on the study: Acute-phase and convalescent COVID-19 samples originated in the United States, Italy and Spain.

Profiling relied on immunoSEQ multiplex PCR, and the TCRdb table lists in-frame clones only, not all of them. This sample has some 61,000 clones, with roughly 87% found just once. V dropped 3 bases and J dropped 3; count of bases not matched to a gene: 11. The CDR3 extends over 17 amino acids. CDR1 is SGHDT, CDR2 YYEEEE, per germline. V usage is TRBV5-6 and J usage is TRBJ2-2, with TRBD1 matching over 7 bases. The TCR comes from a man aged 60 to 75 with acute or convalescent COVID-19. Input material: peripheral blood. CDR3: CASSSTDRVRDTGELFF. In nucleotides, the CDR3 is TGTGCCAGCAGCTCCACCGACAGGGTTCGGGACACCGGGGAGCTGTTTTTT. Filled out from reference TRBV5-6 and TRBJ2-2, the complete variable domain reads DAGVTQSPTHLIKTRGQQVTLRCSPKSGHDTVSWYQQALGQGPQFIFQYYEEEERQRGNFPDRFSGHQFPNYSSELNVNALLLGDSALYLCASSSTDRVRDTGELFFGEGSRLTVL.